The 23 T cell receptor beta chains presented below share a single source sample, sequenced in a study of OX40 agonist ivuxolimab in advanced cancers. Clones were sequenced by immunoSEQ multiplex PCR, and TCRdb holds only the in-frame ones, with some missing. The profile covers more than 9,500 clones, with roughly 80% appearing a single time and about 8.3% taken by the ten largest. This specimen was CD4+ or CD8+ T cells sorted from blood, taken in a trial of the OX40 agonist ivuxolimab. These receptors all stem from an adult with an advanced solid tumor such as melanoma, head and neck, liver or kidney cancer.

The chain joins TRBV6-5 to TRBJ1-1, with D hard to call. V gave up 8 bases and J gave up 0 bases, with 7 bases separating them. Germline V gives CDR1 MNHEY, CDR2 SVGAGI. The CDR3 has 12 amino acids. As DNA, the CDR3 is TGTGCCAGCGGCAGTGTGAACACTGAAGCTTTCTTT. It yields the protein CASGSVNTEAFF.

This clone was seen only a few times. CDR3 sequence: CASSLSGIAQPQHF. The CDR3 bases are TGTGCCAGCAGCTTGTCTGGGATAGCTCAGCCCCAGCATTTT. The V and J genes are TRBV7-9 and TRBJ1-5; D uncertain. This CDR3 comprises 14 residues. Trimming pared 3 bases from V and 6 bases from J, leaving 12 bases between. The germline gives CDR1 SEHNR, CDR2 FQNEAQ (reference sequence).

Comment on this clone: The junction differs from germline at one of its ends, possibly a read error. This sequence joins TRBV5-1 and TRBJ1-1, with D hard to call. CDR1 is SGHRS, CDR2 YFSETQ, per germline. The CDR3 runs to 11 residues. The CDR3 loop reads CASSLYTEAFF. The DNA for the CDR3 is TGTGCCAGCAGCCTCTACACTGAAGCTTTCTTT.

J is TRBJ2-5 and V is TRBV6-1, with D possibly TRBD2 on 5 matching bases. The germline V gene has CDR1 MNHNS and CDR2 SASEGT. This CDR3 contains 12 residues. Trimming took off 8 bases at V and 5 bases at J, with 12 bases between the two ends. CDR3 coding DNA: TGTGCCAGCCAAAACTCGGGGGAGACCCAGTACTTC. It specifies CASQNSGETQYF.

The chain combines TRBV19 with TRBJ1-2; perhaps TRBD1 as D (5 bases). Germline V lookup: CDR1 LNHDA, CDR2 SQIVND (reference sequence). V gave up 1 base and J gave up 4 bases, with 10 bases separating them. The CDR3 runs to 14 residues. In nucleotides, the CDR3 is TGTGCCAGTAGTATAGCAGACAGCATCTATGGCTACACCTTC. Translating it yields CASSIADSIYGYTF.

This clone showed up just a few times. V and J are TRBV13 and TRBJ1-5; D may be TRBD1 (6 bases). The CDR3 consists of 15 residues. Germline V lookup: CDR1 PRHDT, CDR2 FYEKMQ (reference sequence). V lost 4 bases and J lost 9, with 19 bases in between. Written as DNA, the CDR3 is TGTGCCAGCAGCTACGGCGGGGCAGGGGCTCGGCCCCAGCATTTT. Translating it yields CASSYGGAGARPQHF. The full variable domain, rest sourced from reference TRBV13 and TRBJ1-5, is AAGVIQSPRHLIKEKRETATLKCYPIPRHDTVYWYQQGPGQDPQFLISFYEKMQSDKGSIPDRFSAQQFSDYHSELNMSSLELGDSALYFCASSYGGAGARPQHFGDGTRLSIL.

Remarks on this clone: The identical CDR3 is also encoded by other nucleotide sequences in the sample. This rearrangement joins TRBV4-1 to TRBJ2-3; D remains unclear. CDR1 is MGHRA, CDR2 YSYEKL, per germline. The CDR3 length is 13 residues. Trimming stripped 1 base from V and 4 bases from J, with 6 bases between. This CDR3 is CASSQVGPDTQYF. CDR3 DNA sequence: TGCGCCAGCAGCCAAGTCGGGCCAGATACGCAGTATTTT.

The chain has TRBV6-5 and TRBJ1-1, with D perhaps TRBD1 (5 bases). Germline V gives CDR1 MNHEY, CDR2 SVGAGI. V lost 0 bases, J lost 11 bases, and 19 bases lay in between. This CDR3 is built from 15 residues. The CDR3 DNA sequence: TGTGCCAGCAGTTACTCGAATGGAGGGGCTCTGGAGGCTTTCTTT. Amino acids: CASSYSNGGALEAFF.

The CDR3 region has the DNA TGTGCCTGGCAACTGGACGGACGCTATGGCTACACCTTC. Translated: CAWQLDGRYGYTF. This sequence joins TRBV30 and TRBJ1-2; D ambiguous. The CDR3 sequence is 13 residues long. The V end lost 5 bases, the J end lost 4 bases, and 14 bases lay between the germline ends. Germline-derived CDR1 and CDR2 are GTSNPN and SVGIG (reference sequence).

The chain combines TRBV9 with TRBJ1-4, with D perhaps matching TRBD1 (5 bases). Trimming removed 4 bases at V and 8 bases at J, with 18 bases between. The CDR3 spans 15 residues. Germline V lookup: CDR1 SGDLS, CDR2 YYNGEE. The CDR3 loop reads CASSQRAGLREKLFF. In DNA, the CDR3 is TGTGCCAGCAGCCAAAGGGCAGGGCTAAGGGAAAAACTGTTTTTT.

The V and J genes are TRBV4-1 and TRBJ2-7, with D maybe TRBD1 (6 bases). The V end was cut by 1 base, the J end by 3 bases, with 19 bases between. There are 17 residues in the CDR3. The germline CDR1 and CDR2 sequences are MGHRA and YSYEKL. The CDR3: CASSQAWGLKSVYEQYF. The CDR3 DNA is TGCGCCAGCAGCCAAGCATGGGGGCTTAAGTCGGTCTACGAGCAGTACTTC.

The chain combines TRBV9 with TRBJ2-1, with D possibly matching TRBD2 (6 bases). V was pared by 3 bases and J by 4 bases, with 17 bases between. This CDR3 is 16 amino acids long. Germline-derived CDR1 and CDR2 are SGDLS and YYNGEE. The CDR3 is CASSGWDSTQYNEQFF. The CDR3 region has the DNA TGTGCCAGCAGCGGATGGGACTCTACACAATACAATGAGCAGTTCTTC.

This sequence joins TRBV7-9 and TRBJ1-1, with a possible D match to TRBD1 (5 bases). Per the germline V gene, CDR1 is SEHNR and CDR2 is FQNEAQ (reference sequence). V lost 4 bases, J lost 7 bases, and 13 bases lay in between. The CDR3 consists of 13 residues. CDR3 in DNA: TGTGCCAGCAGCTGGACAATACCCGATGAAGCTTTCTTT. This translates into CASSWTIPDEAFF.

The CDR3 loop is CASRTGGGYGYTF. The CDR3 bases are TGTGCCAGCAGAACAGGGGGCGGGTATGGCTACACCTTC. The V call is TRBV2, the J call TRBJ1-2, with 9 nucleotides matching TRBD1. The CDR3 extends over 13 amino acids. Germline V gene lookup returns CDR1 SNHLY and CDR2 FYNNEI. The V segment lost 6 bases and the J segment 5 bases; nucleotides outside the gene matches: 4. Full variable domain (outside the CDR3, taken from reference TRBV2 and TRBJ1-2): EPEVTQTPSHQVTQMGQEVILRCVPISNHLYFYWYRQILGQKVEFLVSFYNNEISEKSEIFDDQFSVERPDGSNFTLKIRSTKLEDSAMYFCASRTGGGYGYTFGSGTRLTVV.

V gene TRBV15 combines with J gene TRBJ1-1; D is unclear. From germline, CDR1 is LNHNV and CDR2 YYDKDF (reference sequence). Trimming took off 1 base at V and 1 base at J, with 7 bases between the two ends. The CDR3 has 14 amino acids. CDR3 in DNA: TGTGCCACCAGCAGAGTTGTGGGGAACACTGAAGCTTTCTTT. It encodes CATSRVVGNTEAFF.

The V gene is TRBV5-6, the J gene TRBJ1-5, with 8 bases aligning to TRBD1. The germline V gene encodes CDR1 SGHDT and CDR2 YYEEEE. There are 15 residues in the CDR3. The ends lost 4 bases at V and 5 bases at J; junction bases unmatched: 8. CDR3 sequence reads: CASSHGQGVYQPQHF. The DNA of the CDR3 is TGTGCCAGCAGCCACGGACAGGGTGTCTATCAGCCCCAGCATTTT.

The CDR3 DNA follows: TGTGCCAGCAGCACAGGGGGCCGCTCTGGAAACACCATATATTTT. Protein product: CASSTGGRSGNTIYF. The chain couples TRBV7-2 to TRBJ1-3; TRBD1 matches 9 bases. The trim removed 5 bases at V and 0 bases at J, leaving 2 bases unmatched. CDR3 size: 15 residues. In germline, CDR1 is SGHTA, CDR2 FQGNSA.

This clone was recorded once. The chain's CDR3 is CASSYSPTAINTIYF. In nucleotides, the CDR3 is TGTGCCAGCAGTTACTCGCCAACTGCTATAAACACCATATATTTT. The chain couples TRBV6-5 to TRBJ1-3; D is uncertain. The CDR3 spans 15 residues. The V gene's germline CDR1 is MNHEY and CDR2 SVGAGI. The V end lost 0 bases, the J end lost 6 bases, and 12 bases lay between the germline ends.

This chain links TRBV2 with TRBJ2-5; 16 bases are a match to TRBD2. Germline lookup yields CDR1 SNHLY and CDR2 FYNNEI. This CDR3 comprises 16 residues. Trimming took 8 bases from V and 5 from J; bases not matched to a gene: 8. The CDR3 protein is CASGTSGGASMETQYF. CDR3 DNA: TGTGCCAGCGGGACTAGCGGGGGGGCCTCCATGGAGACCCAGTACTTC.

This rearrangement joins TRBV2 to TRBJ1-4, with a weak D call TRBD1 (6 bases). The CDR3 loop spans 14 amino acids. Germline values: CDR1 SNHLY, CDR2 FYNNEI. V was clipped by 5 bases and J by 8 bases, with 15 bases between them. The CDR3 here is CASSWTAGGEKLFF. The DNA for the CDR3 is TGTGCCAGCAGTTGGACAGCCGGGGGGGAAAAACTGTTTTTT.

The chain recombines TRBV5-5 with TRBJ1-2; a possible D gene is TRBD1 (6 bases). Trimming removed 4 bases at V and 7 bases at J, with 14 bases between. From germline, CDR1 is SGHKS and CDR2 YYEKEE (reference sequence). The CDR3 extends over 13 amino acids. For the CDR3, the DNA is TGTGCCAGCAGCACCACAGGGCTGGGTGGCTACACCTTC. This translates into CASSTTGLGGYTF.

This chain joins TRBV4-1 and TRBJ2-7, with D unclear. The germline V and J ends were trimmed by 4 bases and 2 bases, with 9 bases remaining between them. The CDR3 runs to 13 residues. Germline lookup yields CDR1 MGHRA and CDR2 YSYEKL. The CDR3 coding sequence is TGCGCCAGCAGCCTTGGGGAAACCTACGAGCAGTACTTC. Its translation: CASSLGETYEQYF.

The chain's CDR3 is CASSLATEGGRNYGYTF. CDR3 in DNA: TGTGCCAGCAGCTTAGCCACCGAGGGGGGAAGAAACTATGGCTACACCTTC. J is TRBJ1-2 and V is TRBV13, with D tentatively TRBD1 (6 bases). Germline CDR1 and CDR2: PRHDT and FYEKMQ (reference sequence). The ends were cut back, 1 base at V and 2 bases at J, with 17 bases in the middle. There are 17 residues in the CDR3.